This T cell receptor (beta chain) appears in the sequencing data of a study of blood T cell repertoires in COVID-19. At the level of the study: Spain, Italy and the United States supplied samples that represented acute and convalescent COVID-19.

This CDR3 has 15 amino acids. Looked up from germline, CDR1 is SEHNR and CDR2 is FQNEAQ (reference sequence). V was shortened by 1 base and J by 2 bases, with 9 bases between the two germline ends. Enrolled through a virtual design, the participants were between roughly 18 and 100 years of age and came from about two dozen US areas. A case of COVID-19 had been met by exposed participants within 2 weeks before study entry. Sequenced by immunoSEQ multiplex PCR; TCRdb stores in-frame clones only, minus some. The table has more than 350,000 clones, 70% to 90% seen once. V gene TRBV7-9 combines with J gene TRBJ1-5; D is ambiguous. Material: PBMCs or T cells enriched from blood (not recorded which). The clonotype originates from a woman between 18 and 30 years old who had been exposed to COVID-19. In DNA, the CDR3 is TGTGCCAGCAGCTTAGAGAACCAGGGCAATCAGCCCCAGCATTTT. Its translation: CASSLENQGNQPQHF.